This is a list of T cell receptor beta chains from one sample in a study of blood T cell repertoires in COVID-19. Sequencing was performed with immunoSEQ multiplex PCR; in TCRdb, only in-frame clones are kept and a portion is missing. The sample yields roughly 150,000 clones, around 87% seen once. The specimen sequenced was peripheral blood. The source is a human donor in a cohort sampled during active COVID-19. CDR3s include the opening cysteine and the closing phenylalanine or tryptophan. D genes are given only for firm matches. Only part of the rows carry a size: once, few, many, or a class if the clone is expanded.

j_call d_call cdr3_length v_call clone_size cdr3_aa cdr3_nt
TRBJ1-6 NA 14 TRBV19 few CASSELSYNSPLHF TGTGCCAGTAGCGAGTTATCCTATAATTCACCCCTCCACTTT
TRBJ2-7 NA 16 TRBV28 NA CASTTYAGANIYEQYF TGTGCCAGCACCACCTATGCGGGGGCGAACATCTACGAGCAGTACTTC
TRBJ1-6 TRBD1 15 TRBV6-5 NA CASGGGQGYNSPLHF TGTGCCAGCGGAGGCGGACAGGGCTATAATTCACCCCTCCACTTT
TRBJ1-2 TRBD1 14 TRBV9 once CASSVGGQGLGYTF TGTGCCAGCAGCGTCGGGGGACAGGGCCTCGGCTACACCTTC
TRBJ2-3 NA 11 TRBV20-1 once CSARPSVTQYF TGCAGTGCTAGACCCTCGGTTACGCAGTATTTT
TRBJ2-7 TRBD2 14 TRBV7-6 NA CASSLGAGGGEQYF TGTGCCAGCAGCTTAGGGGCGGGAGGTGGCGAGCAGTACTTC
TRBJ1-1 NA 15 TRBV5-1 NA CASNPLGGQNTEAFF TGCGCCAGTAATCCTCTCGGGGGTCAGAACACTGAAGCTTTCTTT
TRBJ2-2 TRBD1 15 TRBV5-4 once CASSPGQGRPGELFF TGTGCCAGCAGCCCGGGACAGGGGCGCCCCGGGGAGCTGTTTTTT
TRBJ1-1 NA 13 TRBV6-5 NA CASRGGGSTEAFF TGTGCCAGCCGCGGTGGGGGGTCCACTGAAGCTTTCTTT
TRBJ2-1 TRBD2 15 TRBV3-1/TRBV3-2 NA CASSPWTSEHNEQFF TGTGCCAGCAGCCCCTGGACTAGCGAGCACAATGAGCAGTTCTTC
TRBJ1-2 TRBD1 14 TRBV7-9 once CASGGQGISYGYTF TGTGCCAGCGGTGGACAGGGTATCAGCTATGGCTACACCTTC
TRBJ2-5 NA 14 TRBV11-2 NA CASSLGRSLETQYF TGTGCCAGCAGCCTGGGGAGAAGCTTGGAGACCCAGTACTTC
TRBJ2-7 TRBD2 13 TRBV2 NA CASSWAGGLEQYF TGTGCCAGCAGTTGGGCGGGGGGGCTCGAGCAGTACTTC
TRBJ1-2 TRBD1 16 TRBV5-1 NA CASSSTGNRGLGGYTF TGCGCCAGCAGCTCGACCGGGAACAGGGGGCTGGGTGGCTACACCTTC
TRBJ2-4 TRBD1 21 TRBV30 NA CAWSVGFGTGGTRVAKNIQYF TGTGCCTGGAGTGTAGGTTTTGGGACAGGGGGCACGAGGGTAGCCAAAAACATTCAGTACTTC
TRBJ2-1 TRBD2 15 TRBV7-9 few CASQFGGGPNNEQFF TGTGCCAGCCAGTTTGGGGGAGGGCCCAACAATGAGCAGTTCTTC
TRBJ2-5 NA 15 TRBV4-2 NA CASSQDPRGVETQYF TGTGCCAGCAGCCAAGATCCTCGGGGTGTAGAGACCCAGTACTTC
TRBJ2-3 TRBD2 16 TRBV2 NA CASRAGGPASTDTQYF TGTGCCAGCAGAGCGGGAGGGCCGGCAAGCACAGATACGCAGTATTTT
TRBJ2-7 NA 14 TRBV5-1 NA CASSVGHPSYEQYF TGCGCCAGCAGCGTCGGACACCCATCCTACGAGCAGTACTTC
TRBJ2-7 TRBD1 14 TRBV10-3 NA CAIRAGTATYEQYF TGTGCCATCAGAGCCGGGACAGCTACCTACGAGCAGTACTTC
TRBJ2-1 TRBD2 15 TRBV3-1/TRBV3-2 NA CASSSLAGGPGEQFF TGTGCCAGCAGCTCACTAGCGGGGGGGCCTGGTGAGCAGTTCTTC
TRBJ1-1 NA 15 TRBV30 NA CAWSGRAGRDTEAFF TGTGCCTGGAGTGGCAGAGCTGGCAGGGACACTGAAGCTTTCTTT
TRBJ2-1 TRBD1 15 TRBV19 NA CASTPGQNTYNEQFF TGTGCCAGTACCCCGGGACAGAATACCTACAATGAGCAGTTCTTC
TRBJ2-7 NA 19 TRBV5-6 NA CASSLETVRGLSRRYEQYF TGTGCCAGCAGCTTGGAAACGGTGCGGGGACTTAGCCGTCGGTACGAGCAGTACTTC
TRBJ2-2 TRBD1 17 TRBV5-1 few CASSLEGGQGLAGELFF TGCGCCAGCAGCTTGGAAGGAGGACAGGGGCTGGCCGGGGAGCTGTTTTTT
TRBJ2-2 NA 14 TRBV19 NA CASSINGDTGELFF TGTGCCAGTAGTATTAACGGAGACACCGGGGAGCTGTTTTTT
TRBJ1-4 TRBD1 13 TRBV6-5 NA CASRGQWDEKLFF TGTGCCAGCAGGGGACAGTGGGATGAAAAACTGTTTTTT
TRBJ2-1 NA 12 TRBV7-2 few CASGGYADEQFF TGTGCCAGCGGTGGGTATGCGGATGAGCAGTTCTTC
TRBJ2-3 TRBD2 15 TRBV7-8 NA CASSLGGLALDTQYF TGTGCCAGCAGCTTAGGTGGACTAGCGTTAGATACGCAGTATTTT
TRBJ2-7 TRBD2 16 TRBV19 NA CASSGRLADASYEQYF TGTGCCAGTAGTGGCCGACTAGCGGACGCATCCTACGAGCAGTACTTC
TRBJ1-5 TRBD1 15 TRBV5-1 once CASAPRTGVVQPQHF TGCGCCAGCGCACCCAGGACAGGGGTTGTTCAGCCCCAGCATTTT